This T cell receptor (beta chain) was obtained from a study of T cell clones after liver transplantation. Study summary: At least one year of complete immunosuppression withdrawal without enzymes over twice normal defined tolerance. General study findings and limits: Migration into the graft, not deletion, may explain lost graft donor-reactive T cells.

Sequencing was performed with immunoSEQ multiplex PCR; in TCRdb, only in-frame clones are kept and a portion is missing. The data show about 45,000 clones, 70% to 90% seen once. The V end was cut by 0 bases, the J end by 2 bases, with 11 bases between. Germline V gives CDR1 GTSNPN, CDR2 SVGIG (reference sequence). CDR3 length equals 14 residues. Comment on this clone: Its target is unknown.

Sequences were derived from CD4+ T cells from blood, sampled 24 months after liver transplant. This chain uses TRBV30 with TRBJ2-7, with unresolved D. This TCR derives from a human patient who received a liver transplant. The graft donor may have contributed some T cells. The CDR3 sequence is CAWSVLVAPYEQYF. CDR3 coding DNA: TGTGCCTGGAGTGTACTTGTCGCTCCCTACGAGCAGTACTTC.